These 15 T cell receptor beta chains were all obtained from the same sample, sequenced in a study of cytomegalovirus exposure and HLA in healthy donors. The method was immunoSEQ multiplex PCR; TCRdb's version includes in-frame clones alone and lacks a portion of them. Of 90,000 to 100,000 clones listed, more than 75% are singletons. Sequences were obtained from PBMCs. The receptors shown here come from a man between 18 and 35 years old in good health and CMV-seropositive.

This clone has a handful of counts. This sequence joins TRBV5-1 and TRBJ2-1; a possible D gene is TRBD1 (6 bases). V was clipped by 0 bases and J by 2 bases, with 12 bases between them. Per germline, CDR1 SGHRS and CDR2 YFSETQ. The CDR3 covers 16 residues. The CDR3 loop is CASSLGTVGAYNEQFF. CDR3 nucleotide sequence: TGCGCCAGCAGCTTGGGGACAGTAGGGGCCTACAATGAGCAGTTCTTC.

This chain joins TRBV19 and TRBJ2-2; TRBD2 matches 8 bases. CDR3 length: 17 residues. Germline values: CDR1 LNHDA, CDR2 SQIVND (reference sequence). After removal of 7 bases from V and 0 bases from J, the junction contained 10 bases not matched to a gene. This chain's CDR3 is CASIDAGGTANTGELFF. CDR3 sequence (DNA): TGTGCCAGTATAGATGCGGGAGGAACGGCGAACACCGGGGAGCTGTTTTTT.

V usage is TRBV28 and J usage is TRBJ1-5; 9 nucleotides agree with TRBD1. This CDR3 is 17 amino acids long. From germline, CDR1 is MDHEN and CDR2 SYDVKM. V was clipped by 6 bases and J by 2 bases; unmatched bases: 11. DNA for the CDR3: TGTGCCAGCAGATTCTATGACAGGGGGTCTGGCAATCAGCCCCAGCATTTT. This gives the protein CASRFYDRGSGNQPQHF. Full variable domain (remainder filled in from reference TRBV28 and TRBJ1-5): DVKVTQSSRYLVKRTGEKVFLECVQDMDHENMFWYRQDPGLGLRLIYFSYDVKMKEKGDIPEGYSVSREKKERFSLILESASTNQTSMYLCASRFYDRGSGNQPQHFGDGTRLSIL.

The CDR3 protein is CASTLGGRSNTEAFF. The CDR3 nucleotides are TGTGCCAGTACCCTTGGAGGGAGGTCGAACACTGAAGCTTTCTTT. The V gene is TRBV19, the J gene TRBJ1-1, with D uncertain. Germline V lookup: CDR1 LNHDA, CDR2 SQIVND (reference sequence). V was cut by 7 bases and J by 1 base, with 16 bases left in between. The length of the CDR3 is 15 residues.

This chain uses TRBV7-3 with TRBJ1-1, with 7 bases matching TRBD1. The CDR3 contains 14 residues. The germline V gene has CDR1 SGHTA and CDR2 FQGTGA. The V and J ends lost 1 base and 4 bases, in that order; junction bases with no gene match: 3. The DNA of the CDR3 is TGTGCCAGCAGCTTAATAGGGGGCGGCACTGAAGCTTTCTTT. Translation: CASSLIGGGTEAFF. The variable domain in full, completed from reference TRBV7-3 and TRBJ1-1, reads GAGVSQTPSNKVTEKGKYVELRCDPISGHTALYWYRQSLGQGPEFLIYFQGTGAADDSGLPNDRFFAVRPEGSVSTLKIQRTERGDSAVYLCASSLIGGGTEAFFGQGTRLTVV.

V and J are TRBV2 and TRBJ1-1; D is unresolved. CDR1 and CDR2 (germline): SNHLY, FYNNEI. V dropped 4 bases and J dropped 3 bases, with 12 bases sitting between them. The CDR3 is 14 amino acids. The CDR3 protein is CASSGRASDTEAFF. The DNA for the CDR3 is TGTGCCAGCAGTGGGAGGGCTTCGGACACTGAAGCTTTCTTT.

The DNA for the CDR3 is TGTGCCAGCAGCTTTGGCGGAGAAGAGACCCAGTACTTC. Its protein product is CASSFGGEETQYF. The V call is TRBV11-3, the J call TRBJ2-5; D call uncertain. CDR1 and CDR2 (germline): SGHNT, YENEEA. This CDR3 comprises 13 residues. The ends were cut back, 3 bases at V and 3 bases at J, with 8 bases in the middle.

This clone was observed a handful of times. V is TRBV18 and J is TRBJ2-1, with TRBD2 identical over 8 bases. The CDR3 sequence is 14 residues long. Germline V gene lookup returns CDR1 KGHSH and CDR2 LQKENI. V gave up 5 bases and J gave up 7 bases; unmatched junction bases: 7. In nucleotides, the CDR3 is TGTGCCAGCTCAGTCGGAGCGGGGGTAAATGAGCAGTTCTTC. Encoded protein: CASSVGAGVNEQFF.

The genes are TRBV5-1 and TRBJ1-3, with TRBD1 matching over 9 bases. V shed 4 bases and J 2 bases; nucleotides not matched to a gene: 10. Germline V lookup: CDR1 SGHRS, CDR2 YFSETQ. This CDR3 has 17 residues. The CDR3 nucleotides are TGCGCCAGCAGCCCATCGGGCGGACAGGGGACTGGAAACACCATATATTTT. It yields the protein CASSPSGGQGTGNTIYF.

V is TRBV7-8 and J is TRBJ2-7; D might be TRBD1 (6 bases). There are 15 residues in the CDR3. V shed 1 base and J shed 2 bases, with 12 bases lying between them. Germline CDR1 SGHVS, CDR2 FQNEAQ. The CDR3: CASSLVTGYTYEQYF. In DNA, the CDR3 is TGTGCCAGCAGCTTAGTTACAGGGTACACCTACGAGCAGTACTTC.

This clone was recorded at least ten times. J is TRBJ2-7 and V is TRBV7-9; 9 bases match TRBD2. V shed 5 bases and J 2 bases; nucleotides not matched to a gene: 13. Germline V gene sequence: CDR1 SEHNR, CDR2 FQNEAQ (reference sequence). CDR3 size: 17 residues. The CDR3 region has the DNA TGTGCCAGCAGCGTCCCCGTAGCGGGAGTTCGCACCTACGAGCAGTACTTC. Protein sequence: CASSVPVAGVRTYEQYF. The full variable domain, its missing parts supplied by reference TRBV7-9 and TRBJ2-7, is DTGVSQNPRHKITKRGQNVTFRCDPISEHNRLYWYRQTLGQGPEFLTYFQNEAQLEKSRLLSDRFSAERPKGSFSTLEIQRTEQGDSAMYLCASSVPVAGVRTYEQYFGPGTRLTVT.

The DNA for the CDR3 is TGTGCCAGTAGTATACGGGACAGGGCACCCGGGGCCAACGTCCTGACTTTC. Translation gives CASSIRDRAPGANVLTF. This rearrangement joins TRBV19 to TRBJ2-6; 9 bases match TRBD1. The CDR3 extends over 17 amino acids. V shed 2 bases and J 4 bases; nucleotides not matched to a gene: 6. Germline values: CDR1 LNHDA, CDR2 SQIVND (reference sequence).

This clone came up once. The chain carries TRBV27 and TRBJ1-2; no firm D call. The germline V gene has CDR1 MNHEY and CDR2 SMNVEV (reference sequence). The CDR3 is 14 residues long. Between the trimmed V and J ends, which lost 2 bases and 0 bases, there was a span of 7 bases. CDR3 in DNA: TGTGCCAGCAGTTTAAACATCGCTAACTATGGCTACACCTTC. Encoded protein: CASSLNIANYGYTF.

The chain joins TRBV7-9 to TRBJ2-1, with D possibly matching TRBD2 (6 bases). The V gene's germline CDR1 is SEHNR and CDR2 FQNEAQ (reference sequence). This CDR3 comprises 15 residues. V was clipped by 5 bases and J by 12 bases, with 23 bases between them. The CDR3 protein is CASSGTRDSGTGQFF. Written as DNA, the CDR3 is TGTGCCAGCAGCGGGACCCGGGACTCCGGAACGGGGCAGTTCTTC.

V is TRBV29-1 and J is TRBJ2-1, with TRBD2 matching 9 bases. CDR3 length: 13 amino acids. Losses at the gene ends were 6 bases for V and 9 bases for J; bases not matched to a gene: 9. Germline V lookup: CDR1 SQVTM, CDR2 ANQGSEA. CDR3 sequence reads: CSVTGTSTLEQFF. DNA of the CDR3: TGCAGCGTCACCGGGACTAGCACCCTTGAGCAGTTCTTC.